This TCR beta chain was identified in a study of T cell responses to AZD1222 COVID-19 vaccine. Turning to the study itself: Researchers grouped second doses given at about 4 or about 12 weeks into one pool.

The ends lost 0 bases at V and 3 bases at J; junction bases unmatched: 10. CDR3 length: 18 residues. Germline values: CDR1 LGHDT, CDR2 YNNKEL (reference sequence). The data were produced by immunoSEQ multiplex PCR, yet TCRdb's version contains in-frame clones alone and is incomplete. The sample has more than 110,000 clones, 93% seen once. The V and J genes are TRBV3-1 (or the pseudogene TRBV3-2) and TRBJ1-4; 7 nucleotides match TRBD1. The material sequenced was peripheral blood, taken on day 0 of AZD1222 vaccination. The TCR originated in an adult in good health. The DNA of the CDR3 is TGTGCCAGCAGCCAAGATCTCCCAGGGGGAAAGTCTAATGAAAAACTGTTTTTT. Translated, it gives CASSQDLPGGKSNEKLFF.